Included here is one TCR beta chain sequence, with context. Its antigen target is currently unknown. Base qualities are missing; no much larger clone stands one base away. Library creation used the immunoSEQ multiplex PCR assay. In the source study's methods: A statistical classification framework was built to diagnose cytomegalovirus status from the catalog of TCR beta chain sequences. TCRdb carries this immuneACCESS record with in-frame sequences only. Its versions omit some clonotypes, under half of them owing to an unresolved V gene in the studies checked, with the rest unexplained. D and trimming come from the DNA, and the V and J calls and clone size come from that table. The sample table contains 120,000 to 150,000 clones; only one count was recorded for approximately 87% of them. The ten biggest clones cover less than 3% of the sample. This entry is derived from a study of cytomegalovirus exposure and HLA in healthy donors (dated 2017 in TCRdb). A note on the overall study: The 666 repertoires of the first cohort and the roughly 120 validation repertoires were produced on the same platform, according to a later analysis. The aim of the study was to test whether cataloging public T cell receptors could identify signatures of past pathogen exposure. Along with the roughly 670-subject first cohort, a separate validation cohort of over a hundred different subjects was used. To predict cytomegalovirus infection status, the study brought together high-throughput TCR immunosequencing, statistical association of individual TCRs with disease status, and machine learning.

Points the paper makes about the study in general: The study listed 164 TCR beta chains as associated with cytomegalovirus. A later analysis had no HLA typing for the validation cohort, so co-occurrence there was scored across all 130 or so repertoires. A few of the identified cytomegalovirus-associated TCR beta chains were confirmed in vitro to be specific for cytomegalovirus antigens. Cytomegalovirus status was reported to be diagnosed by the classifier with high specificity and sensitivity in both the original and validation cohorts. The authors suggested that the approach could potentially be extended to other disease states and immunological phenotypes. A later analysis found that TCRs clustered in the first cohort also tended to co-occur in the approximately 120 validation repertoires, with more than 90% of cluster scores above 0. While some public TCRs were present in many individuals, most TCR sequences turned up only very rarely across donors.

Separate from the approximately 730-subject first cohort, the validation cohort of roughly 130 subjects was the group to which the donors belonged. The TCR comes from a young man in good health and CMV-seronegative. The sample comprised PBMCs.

The DNA is as follows: TGTGCCAGCAGCTCTTGGACTAGCGGGAAGGAAAACATTCAGTACTTC. The translation is CASSSWTSGKENIQYF. The chain joins TRBV5-6 to TRBJ2-4; TRBD2 aligns with 12 central bases. V trim: 3 bases; J trim: 5 bases; unmatched bases: 6. The CDR3 goes from the cysteine to the phenylalanine over 16 residues. Only the CDR3 DNA is retained, 48 bases long and in frame from the first base. The germline V gene sets CDR1 to SGHDT and CDR2 to YYEEEE.